This T cell receptor beta chain was captured by sequencing in a study of cytomegalovirus exposure and HLA in healthy donors (dated by TCRdb to about 2017). General notes on the study: An earlier analysis of under 600 of the donors reported 250 to 300 Gb of sequence data and 117 million unique TCR beta sequences from some 180 million T cells. An early release that covered 500 to 800 HLA-typed donors contained approximately 300 gigabases of sequencing data and tens of millions of unique TCR sequences. Of the 300 to 500 genotyped donors, roughly 80% were placed in the genetic ancestry cluster associated with self-reported Caucasian donors. The study aimed to test whether signatures of past pathogen exposure could be identified by cataloging public T cell receptors. Using immunosequencing, the study profiled T cell repertoires from 550 to 750 subjects and related those repertoires to cytomegalovirus serostatus. Besides the first cohort of roughly 640 subjects, a separate validation cohort made up of over 100 different subjects was used. To predict cytomegalovirus infection status, the study brought together high-throughput TCR immunosequencing, statistical association of individual TCRs with disease status, and machine learning. To study patterns of TCR occurrence, a later analysis re-analyzed previously published TCR beta repertoires from several hundred donors and added high-resolution HLA genotyping. Rather than using new phenotypic data, the later analysis identified candidate immune exposures from TCR beta sequences and from how often those sequences occurred across donors. An earlier analysis of around 580 of the donors used high-throughput TCR beta sequencing to judge whether each TCR beta V gene segment behaved as functional or pseudogenic. Donor age, sex, ethnicity and CMV serostatus were compiled together with the repertoire data. A later genetic analysis took genome-wide SNP genotypes for about 55% of the roughly 670 donors and used that subset as a discovery cohort. All discovery cohort repertoires had been generated using a single sequencing platform. Both class I and class II loci were covered by HLA typing, at four-digit resolution. Typing coverage differed by locus: A, B, C, DRB1 and DQB1 were typed in about 620-630 donors, DQA1 in 522, DPA1 in 600 to 610, and DPB1 in 400 to 490. Roughly five DR-DQ haplotypes were handled as single units for association and clustering, since linkage in the cohort was strong. On average, approximately 250,000 unique TCR beta nucleotide sequences were sequenced per donor among fewer than 500 genotyped donors of the cohort, with around 19% of those sequences being non-productive.

In total, roughly 670 healthy bone marrow donors made up the cohort. At the time of sampling, every cohort member was nominally healthy, though immune exposures that went unrecorded were likely present. The donor tested CMV seronegative, placing the donor among the 350 or so seronegative members of the cohort. A peripheral blood sample was provided by each donor, and peripheral blood mononuclear cells were used for TCR beta sequencing. Genomic DNA extraction from the blood cell samples was performed with the Qiagen DNeasy Blood Extraction Kit. Inclusive of the bounding cysteine and phenylalanine, the CDR3 is 14 residues long. The DNA shown is the 42-base CDR3, in frame from base 1. The germline V gene gives CDR1 as SGHTA and CDR2 as FQGNSA. Unmatched junction bases come to 7, with V trimmed by 3 bases and J by 10 bases. Points on this clone: Its binding antigen is unknown. No base quality values were provided; no much bigger clone lies one nucleotide off.

Study-level results and caveats: Roughly uniform sequencing depth across donors was assumed in presence/absence analyses, although this assumption may not hold. Three of the identified cytomegalovirus-associated TCR beta chains were confirmed in vitro to be specific for cytomegalovirus antigens. Cytomegalovirus status was reported to be diagnosed by the classifier with high specificity and sensitivity in both the original and validation cohorts. In an earlier analysis of some 550 of the donors, most TCR beta V segments were observed in productive rearrangements about 87% or about 30% of the time, broadly matching IMGT annotations. A total of some 180 TCR beta chains were listed by the study as associated with cytomegalovirus. Compared with the approximately 670-donor mean, donors in an Asian-associated ancestry cluster had fewer N-insertions in productive TCRs, according to a later genetic analysis. Some IMGT-functional V segments, including TRBV6-2 and TRBV6-3, could not be told apart with the 87-base-pair reads, so those segments were excluded. Because counts were too low, 15 to 20 rarely observed V segments, including chromosome 9 orphons, were excluded from the earlier analysis of 587 of the donors. Several of the top co-occurrence clusters appeared to be linked to parvovirus B19, influenza, CMV and Epstein-Barr virus, according to a later analysis. Most TCR sequences were observed very rarely across donors, whereas some public TCRs were present in many individuals. A later analysis found that most CMV-associated TCR beta chains appeared HLA-restricted, with HLA associations seemingly driven largely by CMV exposure. For the cohort, immune exposure information was limited to CMV serostatus. In a later analysis, the rate of TCR association differed among HLA loci, with DRB1 alleles having the most associated TCRs and HLA-C alleles having the fewest. Correlated functional status among segregating V segments might be attributable to linkage disequilibrium, but an unknown experimental factor could not be ruled out. An association between a missense DCLRE1C variant and V-gene and J-gene trimming of TCR beta chains was found in a later genetic analysis and replicated in an independent cohort. In a later analysis, HLA-associated TCR beta chains were found to be more clonally expanded and to have lower generation probabilities than equally common non-associated chains. The authors suggested that the approach could potentially be generalized to other disease states and immunological phenotypes. At a false discovery rate of 0.05, a later analysis linked under 20,000 TCR beta sequences to specific HLA alleles. Because HLA typing was unavailable for some donors at each locus, only the typed subset was used in association tests. A cluster of highly shared sequence variants was judged likely to represent a technical artifact of the sequencing pipeline. When HLA alleles, especially DR and DQ, strongly co-occurred, attributing TCR associations to individual alleles was difficult. Only TCR beta chains were sequenced in this cohort, and the absence of alpha or paired-chain data limited detectable features. A further reported finding was that TCR beta sequences accurately predicted the HLA-A and HLA-B alleles for most subjects in the first cohort.

Libraries were prepared through the immunoSEQ multiplex PCR assay. A mixture of 60 forward primers for TCR Vbeta segments and 13 reverse primers for TCR Jbeta segments was used in the multiplex PCR. Amplification of the CDR3 region of rearranged TCR beta genes was performed with a multiplex PCR assay on genomic DNA. On the Illumina HiSeq System, the amplified TCR beta libraries were sequenced as 87-base-pair reads. Turning to the authors' computational methods: In a later analysis, tens of millions of unique TCR beta chains were counted across the approximately 620 repertoires, and around 10 million of these chains were shared by at least two donors. To remove PCR and sequencing errors, raw reads were error-corrected and collapsed into unique sequences using a nearest-neighbor algorithm that merged closely related sequences. To assign V, D and J gene segments, CDR3 sequences were aligned to IMGT reference sequences. For a sequence to be retained, a match of at least six nucleotides was required to both a V gene segment and a J gene segment. Rearrangements were classified as productive when the CDR3 lacked stop codons and remained in frame with V and J, and all other rearrangements were classified as non-productive. Following IMGT convention, CDR3 was defined as the stretch from the second conserved V-encoded cysteine up to the conserved J-encoded phenylalanine. In an earlier analysis of approximately 500 of the donors, sequences lacking an unambiguous match to a single V gene segment were excluded. An earlier analysis of approximately 590 of the donors classified V segments as functional when productive rearrangements were above 56.7% and as segregating when the standard deviation between donors was above 5%. A statistical classification framework was built to diagnose cytomegalovirus status from the catalog of TCR beta chain sequences. In a later analysis, TCR nucleotide sequences were compared against IMGT/GENE-DB human TR gene sequences so that V and J genes could be assigned. The TCRdist pipeline was used in a later analysis to assign CDR3 sequences and most-parsimonious VDJ recombination scenarios. A later analysis defined each TCR beta chain by its CDR3 amino acid sequence plus V-gene family, and excluded reads lacking a unique V-gene family. In a later analysis, fewer than 650 highly shared, low-generation-probability nucleotide sequences were removed to address suspected cross-contamination and a sequencing artifact. A later analysis calculated a clonal expansion index for each public chain from normalized within-repertoire ranks of inferred template counts. Generation probabilities in a later analysis came from a VDJ recombination model fitted to out-of-frame rearrangements, and those results were checked against IGoR. A later analysis scored TCR-TCR, TCR-HLA and TCR-CMV co-occurrence with hypergeometric tests, applying a repertoire-size bias correction to TCR pairs. A later analysis estimated false discovery rates by permuting HLA or CMV assignments 20 times. A later analysis grouped co-occurring TCRs with DBSCAN, adding TCRdist sequence similarity when clustering within HLA-allele-positive subsets. Repertoires with fewer than 30,000 or more than 120,000 public chains were left out of co-occurrence clustering, as were about five repertoires with anomalous nucleotide sharing. What TCRdb holds here is the immuneACCESS table cut down to in-frame rearrangements. Part of the clones is not present; checked against another copy, under half of the missing clones reflect an unresolved V gene, and the others are unexplained. That table is the source of V, J and clone size, and D and trimming were worked out from the DNA. The sample table lists approximately 140,000 clones, around 76% of them with a count of one. The ten largest account for approximately 4% of the sample.

Specimen: PBMCs. Recombination connected TRBV7-2 to TRBJ1-1, with 11 bases in between that match TRBD1. The sequence was obtained from a man aged 18 to 29 in good health and CMV-seronegative. This receptor has the CDR3 CASSFGQGALAAFF. The DNA sequence is as follows: TGTGCCAGCAGCTTCGGACAGGGGGCACTGGCAGCTTTCTTT.